A selection of T cell receptor beta chains follows, all from one sample in a study of technical replicates of blood from a handful of donors. Profiled with immunoSEQ multiplex PCR; TCRdb holds only in-frame clones, not every one. In the table there are more than 65,000 clones, 81% of which are singletons. Sequenced: PBMCs. The receptors were sampled from a human donor in good health. Some clones in this sample may be carry-over from other donors' samples. CDR3s include the opening cysteine and the closing phenylalanine or tryptophan. The D gene is left open where the match is weak. Rows give clone size only sometimes, using once, few, many, or a class for an expanded clone.

>TRBJ2-3|TRBV19|.|.
TGTGCCAGTAGTAGCCAGACATCCACAGATACGCAGTATTTT
CASSSQTSTDTQYF
>TRBJ1-2|TRBV9|.|.
TGTGCCAGCAGCGTAGAGGCCAGGGAAAATGGCTACACCTTC
CASSVEARENGYTF
>TRBJ2-7|TRBV5-1|.|TRBD1
TGCGCCAGCAGCCTTTCGTCAGACAGGGGTCACCCTTACGAGCAGTACTTC
CASSLSSDRGHPYEQYF
>TRBJ1-3|TRBV7-8|once|.
TGTGCCAGCAGCTTAGACAGGGTGTCTGGAAACACCATATATTTT
CASSLDRVSGNTIYF
>TRBJ1-5|TRBV5-4|.|.
TGTGCCAGCAGCCCAGGGACACGCAATCAGCCCCAGCATTTT
CASSPGTRNQPQHF
>TRBJ1-2|TRBV7-2|.|.
TGTGCCAGCAGCTTAGGGGGCTCCGGACAGAACTATGGCTACACCTTC
CASSLGGSGQNYGYTF
>TRBJ2-3|TRBV4-3|.|.
TGCGCCAGCAGCCAAAATCCGGGCGTGGGGGGAGATACGCAGTATTTT
CASSQNPGVGGDTQYF
>TRBJ1-5|TRBV6-4|.|.
TGTGCCAGCAGTGACTCGGCCGGCAATCAGCCCCAGCATTTT
CASSDSAGNQPQHF
>TRBJ2-4|TRBV7-9|.|.
TGTGCCAGCAGCCCTCGTGAACCGGAGAACATTCAGTACTTC
CASSPREPENIQYF
>TRBJ2-3|TRBV25-1|.|.
TGTGCCAGCAGTGAGCGGCAGGGAGGTCCCGATACGCAGTATTTT
CASSERQGGPDTQYF
>TRBJ2-1|TRBV6-5|.|TRBD2
TGTGCCACCGGACTAGCGGGAGGATACAATGAGCAGTTCTTC
CATGLAGGYNEQFF
>TRBJ1-5|TRBV2|.|TRBD1
TGTGCCAGCAGCCCGGAGACAGGGAGAAATCAGCCCCAGCATTTT
CASSPETGRNQPQHF
>TRBJ1-1|TRBV6-1|.|.
TGTGCCAGCAGTGACCGAGGTGGCAGGGTAAATGAAGCTTTCTTT
CASSDRGGRVNEAFF
>TRBJ2-7|TRBV6-5|.|TRBD1
TGTGCCAGCAGCCGAACCGGGACAGGGGGCCTCGAGCAGTACTTC
CASSRTGTGGLEQYF
>TRBJ2-7|TRBV30|once|.
TGTGCCTGGAATCTCTTGTTCATGAGGGAGCAGTACTTC
CAWNLLFMREQYF
>TRBJ2-2|TRBV4-3|.|TRBD1
TGCGCCAGCAGCCAACACCATTGGACAGGGGGCGCGGGGACCGGGGAGCTGTTTTTT
CASSQHHWTGGAGTGELFF
>TRBJ2-3|TRBV20-1|.|TRBD1
TGCAGTGCCTGGGACAGGGGGTCGCAGTATTTT
CSAWDRGSQYF